The TCR beta chain described here comes from a study of blood T cell repertoires in COVID-19. At the level of the study: Acute and convalescent COVID-19 specimens originated in the United States, Italy and Spain.

Cohorts were assigned according to the clinical history that participants reported. Assay used: immunoSEQ multiplex PCR; TCRdb lists only in-frame clones, some missing. Found here are about 150,000 clones, around 90% of them singletons; the top ten hold about 4%. This clone was observed once. The sample taken for sequencing was PBMCs or T cells enriched from blood (not recorded which). The sequence was obtained from a woman aged 40 to 50 who had been exposed to COVID-19.

The CDR3 DNA sequence: TGTGCCAGCAGCCGCGGAGACAGGGATGCCGGGGAGCTGTTTTTT. It encodes CASSRGDRDAGELFF. The chain employs TRBV6-2 or TRBV6-3 and TRBJ2-2; the match to TRBD1 covers 7 bases. V was clipped by 6 bases and J by 6 bases; unmatched bases: 10. Germline values: CDR1 MNHEY, CDR2 SVGEGT. The CDR3 is 15 residues long.